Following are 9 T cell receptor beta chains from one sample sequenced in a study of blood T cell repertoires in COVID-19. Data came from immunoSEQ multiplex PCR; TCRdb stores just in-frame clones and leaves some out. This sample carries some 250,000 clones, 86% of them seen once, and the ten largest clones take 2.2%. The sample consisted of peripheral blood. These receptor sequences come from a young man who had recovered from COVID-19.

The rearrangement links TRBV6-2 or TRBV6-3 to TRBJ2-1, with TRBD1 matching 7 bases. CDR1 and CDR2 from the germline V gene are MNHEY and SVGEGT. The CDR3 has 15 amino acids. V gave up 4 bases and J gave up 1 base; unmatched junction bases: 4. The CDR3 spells CASSLTQGSYNEQFF. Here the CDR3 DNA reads TGTGCCAGCAGTTTAACACAGGGGTCCTACAATGAGCAGTTCTTC.

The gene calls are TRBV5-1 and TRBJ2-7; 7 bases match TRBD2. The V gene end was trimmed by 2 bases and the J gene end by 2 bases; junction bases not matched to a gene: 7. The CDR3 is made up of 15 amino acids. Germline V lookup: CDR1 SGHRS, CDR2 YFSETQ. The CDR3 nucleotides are TGCGCCAGCAGCTTTACAGCGGGGCCCGCCTACGAGCAGTACTTC. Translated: CASSFTAGPAYEQYF.

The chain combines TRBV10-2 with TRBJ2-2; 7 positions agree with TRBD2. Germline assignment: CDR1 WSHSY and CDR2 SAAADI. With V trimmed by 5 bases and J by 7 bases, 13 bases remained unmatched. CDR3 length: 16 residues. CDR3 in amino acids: CASSPSRGPGGGELFF. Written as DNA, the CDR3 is TGCGCCAGCAGTCCCTCGAGGGGTCCGGGGGGCGGGGAGCTGTTTTTT.

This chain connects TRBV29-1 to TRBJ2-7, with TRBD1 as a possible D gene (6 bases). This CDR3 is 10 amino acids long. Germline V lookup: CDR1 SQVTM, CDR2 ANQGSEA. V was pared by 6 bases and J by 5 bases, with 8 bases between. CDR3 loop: CSVQGNEQYF. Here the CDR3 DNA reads TGCAGCGTACAGGGAAACGAGCAGTACTTC.

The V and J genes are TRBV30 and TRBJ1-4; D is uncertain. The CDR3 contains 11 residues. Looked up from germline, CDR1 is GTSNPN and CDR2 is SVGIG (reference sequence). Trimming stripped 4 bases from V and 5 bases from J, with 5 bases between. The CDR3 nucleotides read TGTGCCTGGACCATCAATGAAAAACTGTTTTTT. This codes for CAWTINEKLFF. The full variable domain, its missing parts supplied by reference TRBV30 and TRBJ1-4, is SQTIHQWPATLVQPVGSPLSLECTVEGTSNPNLYWYRQAAGRGLQLLFYSVGIGQISSEVPQNLSASRPQDRQFILSSKKLLLSDSGFYLCAWTINEKLFFGSGTQLSVL.

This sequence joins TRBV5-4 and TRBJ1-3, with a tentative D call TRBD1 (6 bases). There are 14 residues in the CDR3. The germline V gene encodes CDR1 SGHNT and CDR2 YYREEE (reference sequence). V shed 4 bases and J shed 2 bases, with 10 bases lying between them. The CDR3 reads CASSIGGTGNTIYF. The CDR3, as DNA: TGTGCCAGCAGCATAGGGGGTACTGGAAACACCATATATTTT.

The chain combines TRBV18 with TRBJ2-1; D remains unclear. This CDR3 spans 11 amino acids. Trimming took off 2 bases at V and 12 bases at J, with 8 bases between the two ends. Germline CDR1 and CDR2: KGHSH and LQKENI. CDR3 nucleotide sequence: TGTGCCAGCTCACCAGACTTTGGGCAGTTCTTC. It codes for CASSPDFGQFF.

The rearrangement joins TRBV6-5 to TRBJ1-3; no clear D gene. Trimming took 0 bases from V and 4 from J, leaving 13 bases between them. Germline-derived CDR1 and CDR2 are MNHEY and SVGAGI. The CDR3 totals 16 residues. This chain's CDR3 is CASSYSAGLGGNTIYF. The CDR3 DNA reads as TGTGCCAGCAGTTACTCGGCGGGGTTGGGCGGAAACACCATATATTTT.

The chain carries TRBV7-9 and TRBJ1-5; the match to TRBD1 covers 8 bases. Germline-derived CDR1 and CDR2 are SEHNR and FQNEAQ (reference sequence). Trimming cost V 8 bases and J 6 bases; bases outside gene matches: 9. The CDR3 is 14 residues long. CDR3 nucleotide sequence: TGTGCCAGCCTCGGGACAGGCCAACTTCAGCCCCAGCATTTT. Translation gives CASLGTGQLQPQHF.